A single sample gave rise to the 24 T cell receptor beta chains below, sequenced in a study of chemoradiotherapy in HPV16-positive cancers. This table comes from immunoSEQ multiplex PCR, and its TCRdb copy is limited to in-frame clones, with some not included. Counted here are under 70,000 clones, about 88% occurring once; the ten biggest clones make up under 3.5%. The material sequenced was blood, taken from a patient who underwent chemoradiotherapy. All receptors derive from a human donor with HPV-associated anogenital cancer.

This clone has a handful of counts. The V call is TRBV9, the J call TRBJ1-1, with a weak D call TRBD1 (5 bases). The CDR3 loop spans 18 amino acids. Germline V gives CDR1 SGDLS, CDR2 YYNGEE. The ends were cut back, 0 bases at V and 1 base at J, with 19 bases in the middle. The CDR3 DNA is TGTGCCAGCAGCGTAGTCAGCGTGGGGGAGGGATCGAACACTGAAGCTTTCTTT. This translates into CASSVVSVGEGSNTEAFF.

This chain links TRBV19 with TRBJ2-2; 9 positions match TRBD1. Germline loops: CDR1 LNHDA, CDR2 SQIVND (reference sequence). J lost 8 bases, V lost 3 bases, and 13 bases had no gene match. This CDR3 comprises 17 residues. The CDR3 region has the DNA TGTGCCAGTAGTATTCGCCCACAGGGGGCCGGTCCGGGGGAGCTGTTTTTT. Translated, it gives CASSIRPQGAGPGELFF. The whole variable domain, remainder taken from reference TRBV19 and TRBJ2-2, is DGGITQSPKYLFRKEGQNVTLSCEQNLNHDAMYWYRQDPGQGLRLIYYSQIVNDFQKGDIAEGYSVSREKKESFPLTVTSAQKNPTAFYLCASSIRPQGAGPGELFFGEGSRLTVL.

This clone showed up just a few times. This chain connects TRBV30 to TRBJ2-2, with D possibly TRBD1 on 5 matching bases. In germline, CDR1 is GTSNPN, CDR2 SVGIG (reference sequence). Between the trimmed V and J ends, which lost 8 bases and 1 base, there was a span of 14 bases. The CDR3 length is 14 residues. CDR3: CAAARARNTGELFF. The CDR3 DNA reads as TGTGCCGCCGCCAGGGCCAGGAACACCGGGGAGCTGTTTTTT. Full variable domain (missing parts from reference TRBV30 and TRBJ2-2): SQTIHQWPATLVQPVGSPLSLECTVEGTSNPNLYWYRQAAGRGLQLLFYSVGIGQISSEVPQNLSASRPQDRQFILSSKKLLLSDSGFYLCAAARARNTGELFFGEGSRLTVL.

The CDR3 region is CASSFGLAGETQYF. Here the CDR3 DNA reads TGTGCCAGCAGCTTTGGACTAGCGGGAGAGACCCAGTACTTC. The chain links TRBV7-9 to TRBJ2-5, with 11 bases aligning to TRBD2. CDR3 size: 14 residues. V lost 3 bases, J lost 4 bases, and 1 base stayed unmatched. Per germline, CDR1 SEHNR and CDR2 FQNEAQ (reference sequence).

J is TRBJ2-2 and V is TRBV19; 11 bases fit TRBD2. The CDR3 sequence is 20 residues long. The ends lost 6 bases at V and 4 bases at J; junction bases unmatched: 19. CDR1 is LNHDA and CDR2 is SQIVND in the germline V gene (reference sequence). Here the CDR3 DNA reads TGTGCCAGTAGAGGTCGGTCTAGCGGGAGGCCACCCTGGACCACCGGGGAGCTGTTTTTT. As protein: CASRGRSSGRPPWTTGELFF.

The chain links TRBV6-1 to TRBJ1-6; tentative D call: TRBD1 (5 bases). This CDR3 contains 17 residues. The germline V gene has CDR1 MNHNS and CDR2 SASEGT. The ends were cut back, 2 bases at V and 2 bases at J, with 13 bases in the middle. The CDR3 loop reads CASSESFQGAYNSPLHF. The CDR3, as DNA: TGTGCCAGCAGTGAAAGTTTCCAGGGCGCCTATAATTCACCCCTCCACTTT.

The rearrangement joins TRBV11-2 to TRBJ2-7; D assignment may be TRBD1 or TRBD2 (5 bases each). Germline V lookup: CDR1 SGHAT, CDR2 FQNNGV. The CDR3 length is 11 residues. Trimming cost V 7 bases and J 6 bases, with 10 bases left between them. CDR3 protein: CASTLGGEQYF. CDR3 nucleotide sequence: TGTGCCAGCACCCTTGGGGGCGAGCAGTACTTC.

The V gene is TRBV19, the J gene TRBJ1-1; 8 bases align to TRBD1. Losses at the gene ends were 9 bases for V and 4 bases for J; bases not matched to a gene: 19. The CDR3 covers 17 residues. Germline CDR1 and CDR2: LNHDA and SQIVND (reference sequence). This CDR3 is CASSPGQVVSGGTEAFF. CDR3 nucleotide sequence: TGTGCCAGCAGCCCGGGACAGGTCGTCTCTGGGGGCACTGAAGCTTTCTTT.

The chain joins TRBV29-1 to TRBJ2-1; TRBD2 matches at 8 bases. J lost 3 bases, V lost 0 bases, and 4 bases had no gene match. The V gene's germline CDR1 is SQVTM and CDR2 ANQGSEA. This CDR3 contains 15 residues. CDR3 residues: CSVEEGTSGYNEQFF. The CDR3 nucleotides read TGCAGCGTTGAAGAAGGAACTAGCGGCTACAATGAGCAGTTCTTC.

CDR3 DNA sequence: TGTGCCAGCAGCCCCCAAGCGACGAACACCGGGGAGCTGTTTTTT. Translating it yields CASSPQATNTGELFF. The V and J genes are TRBV7-6 and TRBJ2-2; D is ambiguous. Trimming took off 5 bases at V and 0 bases at J, with 10 bases between the two ends. The germline gives CDR1 SGHVS, CDR2 FNYEAQ. This CDR3 contains 15 residues.

This sequence joins TRBV5-1 and TRBJ1-1, with D tentatively TRBD1 (6 bases). V lost 4 bases and J 0 bases, leaving 19 bases between the germline ends. Germline CDR1 and CDR2: SGHRS and YFSETQ. The CDR3 is 17 amino acids. The CDR3 DNA reads as TGCGCCAGCAGCCTTGGGTGGGGGGCCGGGATGAACACTGAAGCTTTCTTT. Protein sequence: CASSLGWGAGMNTEAFF.

The gene calls are TRBV10-3 and TRBJ1-1; no clear D gene. This CDR3 is built from 13 residues. Trimming took 11 bases from V and 3 from J, leaving 16 bases between them. In germline, CDR1 is ENHRY, CDR2 SYGVKD. DNA for the CDR3: TGTGCCTCTGGCAACGAGAGGGACACTGAAGCTTTCTTT. Translated: CASGNERDTEAFF.

The DNA for the CDR3 is TGTGCCAGCAGTTACGGAGCGGGGACCTTCACAGATACGCAGTATTTT. It yields the protein CASSYGAGTFTDTQYF. The J gene is TRBJ2-3, the V gene TRBV6-5; 7 nucleotides match TRBD2. The CDR3 length is 16 residues. Trimming removed 2 bases from V and 2 bases from J; junction bases left unmatched: 7. Germline CDR1 MNHEY, CDR2 SVGAGI.

The chain employs TRBV9 and TRBJ1-4; D perhaps matches TRBD1 (6 bases). Trimming removed 1 base at V and 8 bases at J, with 12 bases between. Per the germline V gene, CDR1 is SGDLS and CDR2 is YYNGEE. This CDR3 is built from 14 residues. In DNA form, the CDR3 reads TGTGCCAGCAGCGTACCAGGGGCTGGGGAAAAACTGTTTTTT. Amino acid sequence: CASSVPGAGEKLFF. The variable domain in full, with the rest retrieved from reference TRBV9 and TRBJ1-4, is DSGVTQTPKHLITATGQRVTLRCSPRSGDLSVYWYQQSLDQGLQFLIQYYNGEERAKGNILERFSAQQFPDLHSELNLSSLELGDSALYFCASSVPGAGEKLFFGSGTQLSVL.

V is TRBV18 and J is TRBJ2-4, with D unclear. Trimming removed 3 bases from V and 2 bases from J, with 14 bases in between. The CDR3 loop spans 16 amino acids. Per germline, CDR1 KGHSH and CDR2 LQKENI. The CDR3 sequence: CASSPPAMGTKNIQYF. CDR3 bases: TGTGCCAGCTCACCTCCGGCGATGGGAACCAAAAACATTCAGTACTTC. The whole variable domain, filled in from reference TRBV18 and TRBJ2-4, reads NAGVMQNPRHLVRRRGQEARLRCSPMKGHSHVYWYRQLPEEGLKFMVYLQKENIIDESGMPKERFSAEFPKEGPSILRIQQVVRGDSAAYFCASSPPAMGTKNIQYFGAGTRLSVL.

The gene calls are TRBV6-6 and TRBJ2-2, with D perhaps matching TRBD2 (6 bases). Germline V gene data show CDR1 as MNHNY and CDR2 as SVGAGI (reference sequence). V was shortened by 6 bases and J by 2 bases, with 10 bases between the two germline ends. The CDR3 consists of 14 residues. The CDR3 loop is CASRDYHNTGELFF. CDR3 bases: TGTGCCAGCAGGGACTACCATAACACCGGGGAGCTGTTTTTT.

This clone was seen only once. The V call is TRBV5-6, the J call TRBJ1-3; perhaps TRBD1 as D (6 bases). Germline V gene sequence: CDR1 SGHDT, CDR2 YYEEEE. Trimming took off 4 bases at V and 0 bases at J, with 14 bases between the two ends. The CDR3 is made up of 16 amino acids. The CDR3 nucleotides read TGTGCCAGCAGCATCGGACAGACCGTCTCTGGAAACACCATATATTTT. Translating gives CASSIGQTVSGNTIYF.

This clone turned up a few times. The rearrangement links TRBV4-2 to TRBJ2-3; TRBD1 might be the D (5 bases). CDR3 length equals 16 residues. CDR1 is LGHNA, CDR2 YNFKEQ, per germline. Between the trimmed V and J ends, which lost 0 bases and 1 base, there was a span of 11 bases. CDR3 nucleotide sequence: TGTGCCAGCAGCCAAGATAGGGGCGGAGGCACAGATACGCAGTATTTT. Protein sequence: CASSQDRGGGTDTQYF.

This chain uses TRBV5-6 with TRBJ1-1, with unresolved D. This CDR3 contains 12 residues. Looked up from germline, CDR1 is SGHDT and CDR2 is YYEEEE. Trimming took off 1 base at V and 5 bases at J, with 6 bases between the two ends. DNA for the CDR3: TGTGCCAGCAGCTTGTTACAGACTGAAGCTTTCTTT. It codes for CASSLLQTEAFF.

The J gene is TRBJ2-1, the V gene TRBV6-1; 10 nucleotides line up with TRBD1. CDR3 length: 14 amino acids. With 6 bases clipped from V and 6 bases from J, the junction kept 5 bases outside the gene matches. Germline CDR1 is MNHNS and CDR2 is SASEGT. CDR3 amino acids: CASRTGGIANEQFF. As DNA, the CDR3 is TGTGCCAGCAGGACAGGGGGCATCGCCAATGAGCAGTTCTTC.

The rearrangement links TRBV15 to TRBJ1-2; TRBD1 might be the D (6 bases). This CDR3 has 17 residues. In germline, CDR1 is LNHNV, CDR2 YYDKDF (reference sequence). The V and J ends lost 0 bases and 1 base respectively, with 15 bases between them. DNA for the CDR3: TGTGCCACCAGCAGAGAAGGGACACGGTCGTTTAACTATGGCTACACCTTC. This codes for CATSREGTRSFNYGYTF.

The chain links TRBV19 to TRBJ1-2, with a possible D match to TRBD1 (6 bases). This CDR3 is 13 amino acids long. Germline V gene sequence: CDR1 LNHDA, CDR2 SQIVND (reference sequence). Between the trimmed V and J ends, which lost 3 bases and 1 base, there was a span of 6 bases. The CDR3 bases are TGTGCCAGTAGTATGGACAGTAACTATGGCTACACCTTC. Its translation: CASSMDSNYGYTF. Drawing the rest from reference TRBV19 and TRBJ1-2, the complete variable domain is DGGITQSPKYLFRKEGQNVTLSCEQNLNHDAMYWYRQDPGQGLRLIYYSQIVNDFQKGDIAEGYSVSREKKESFPLTVTSAQKNPTAFYLCASSMDSNYGYTFGSGTRLTVV.

The chain is built from TRBV30 and TRBJ1-5, with TRBD1 matching 11 bases. Germline V gene lookup returns CDR1 GTSNPN and CDR2 SVGIG (reference sequence). The CDR3 spans 17 residues. The trim removed 1 base at V and 0 bases at J, leaving 5 bases unmatched. The CDR3 region has the DNA TGTGCCTGGAGTGGGGACAGGGGGGCCTATAGCAATCAGCCCCAGCATTTT. Translating it yields CAWSGDRGAYSNQPQHF.

The genes are TRBV28 and TRBJ1-2, with D perhaps matching TRBD1 (5 bases). CDR3 length: 15 residues. Trimming removed 4 bases from V and 4 bases from J, with 16 bases in between. Germline CDR1 is MDHEN and CDR2 is SYDVKM. CDR3 nucleotide sequence: TGTGCCAGCAGTTCCCCCGGCAGGGAAGGCTATGGCTACACCTTC. Its protein product is CASSSPGREGYGYTF.